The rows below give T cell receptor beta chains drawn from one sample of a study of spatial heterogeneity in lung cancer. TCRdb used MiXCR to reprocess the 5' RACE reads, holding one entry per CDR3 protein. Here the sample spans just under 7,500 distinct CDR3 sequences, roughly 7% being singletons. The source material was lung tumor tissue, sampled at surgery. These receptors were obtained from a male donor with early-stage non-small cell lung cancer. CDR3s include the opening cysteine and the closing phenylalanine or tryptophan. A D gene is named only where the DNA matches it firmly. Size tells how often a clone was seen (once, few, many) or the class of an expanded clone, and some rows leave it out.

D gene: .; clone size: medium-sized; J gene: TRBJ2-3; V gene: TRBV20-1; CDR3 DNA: TGCAGTGCGGGGGGCCGGCGGGGCACAGATACGCAGTATTTT; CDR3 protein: CSAGGRRGTDTQYF
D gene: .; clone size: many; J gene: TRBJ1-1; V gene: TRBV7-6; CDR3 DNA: TGTGCCAGCAGCTTAGCCGGGACTCAAGTCACTGAAGCTTTCTTT; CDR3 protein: CASSLAGTQVTEAFF
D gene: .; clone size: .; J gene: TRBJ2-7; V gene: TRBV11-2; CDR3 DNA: TGTGCCAGCAGCTTAGATGCGGGATCCTACTCCTACGAGCAGTACTTC; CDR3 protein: CASSLDAGSYSYEQYF
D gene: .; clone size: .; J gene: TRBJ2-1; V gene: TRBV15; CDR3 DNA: TGTGCCACCAGCAGAAATAGAGGCGCCTACAATGAGCAGTTCTTC; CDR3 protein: CATSRNRGAYNEQFF
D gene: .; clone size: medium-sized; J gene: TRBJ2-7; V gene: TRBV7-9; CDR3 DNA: TGTGCCAGCAGCTTCCCTGGTGAAGAGCAGTACTTC; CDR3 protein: CASSFPGEEQYF
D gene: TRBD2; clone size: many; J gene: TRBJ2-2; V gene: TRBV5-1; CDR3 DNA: TGCGCCAGCAGCTTCCGCGGCGGGGGGAGAACCGGGGAGCTGTTTTTT; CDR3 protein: CASSFRGGGRTGELFF
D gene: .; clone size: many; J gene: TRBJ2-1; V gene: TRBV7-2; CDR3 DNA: TGTGCCAGCAGCTTGGGACTCCTCGATGAGCAGTTCTTC; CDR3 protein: CASSLGLLDEQFF
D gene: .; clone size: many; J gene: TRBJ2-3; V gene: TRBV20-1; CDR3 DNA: TGCAGTGCCAAAAGACAGGCCACTAGCACAGATACGCAGTATTTT; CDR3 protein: CSAKRQATSTDTQYF
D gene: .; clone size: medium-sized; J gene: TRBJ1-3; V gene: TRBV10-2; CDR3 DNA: TGCGCCAGCAGTGCCCGGGACACCAACTCTGGAAACACCATATATTTT; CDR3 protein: CASSARDTNSGNTIYF
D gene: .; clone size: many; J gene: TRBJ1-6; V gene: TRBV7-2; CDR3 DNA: TGTGCCAGCAGCTTAGGGGATTCACCCCTCCACTTT; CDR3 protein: CASSLGDSPLHF
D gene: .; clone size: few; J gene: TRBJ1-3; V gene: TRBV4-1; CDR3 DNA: TGCGCCAGCAGCCGAGACATCTCTGGAAACACCATATATTTT; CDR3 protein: CASSRDISGNTIYF
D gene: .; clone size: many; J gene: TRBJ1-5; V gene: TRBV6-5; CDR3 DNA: TGTGCCAGCAGTTACTCGGGAGGGGCGATAGGCGGCAATCAGCCCCAGCATTTT; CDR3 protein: CASSYSGGAIGGNQPQHF
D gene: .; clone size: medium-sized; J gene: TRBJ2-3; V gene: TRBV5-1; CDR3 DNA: TGCGCCAGCAGCTATGCCCCCCCCGGGGATACGCAGTATTTT; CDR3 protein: CASSYAPPGDTQYF
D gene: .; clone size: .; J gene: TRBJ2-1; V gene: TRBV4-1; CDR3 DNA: TGCGCCAGCAGCCGACAGGAAACTTCCTACAATGGGCAGTTCTTC; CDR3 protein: CASSRQETSYNGQFF
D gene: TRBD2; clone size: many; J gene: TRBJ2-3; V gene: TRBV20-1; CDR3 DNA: TGCAGTGCTAGAGCGGAGACTAGCGGGGTACACACAGATACGCAGTATTTT; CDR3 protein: CSARAETSGVHTDTQYF
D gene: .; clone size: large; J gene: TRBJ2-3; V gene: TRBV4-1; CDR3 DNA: TGCGCCAGCAGCCAAGAAAACGCAGATACGCAGTATTTT; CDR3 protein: CASSQENADTQYF
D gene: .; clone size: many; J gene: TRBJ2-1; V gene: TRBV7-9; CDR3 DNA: TGTGCCAGCAGCTTAGTTAGGGGTGGGGTTAATGAGCAGTTCTTC; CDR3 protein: CASSLVRGGVNEQFF
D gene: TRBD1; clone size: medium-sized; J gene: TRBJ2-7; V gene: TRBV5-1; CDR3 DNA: TGCGCCAGCAGCTTGGGATTGAGTGGACAGGGGTTTGGAGAGCAGTACTTC; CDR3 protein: CASSLGLSGQGFGEQYF
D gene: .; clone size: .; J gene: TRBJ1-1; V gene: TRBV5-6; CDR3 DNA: TGTGCCAGCAGCTTGCTTGGGACGAACACTGAAGCTTTCTTT; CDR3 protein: CASSLLGTNTEAFF
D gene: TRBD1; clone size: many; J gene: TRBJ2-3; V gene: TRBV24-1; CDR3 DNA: TGTGCCACCAGTGATTTGGGACAGGGAAGGCCAGATACGCAGTATTTT; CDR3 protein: CATSDLGQGRPDTQYF
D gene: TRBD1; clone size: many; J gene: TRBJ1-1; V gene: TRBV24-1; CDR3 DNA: TGTGCCACCAGTGAGTCCGGGACAGGAAACACTGAAGCTTTCTTT; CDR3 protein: CATSESGTGNTEAFF
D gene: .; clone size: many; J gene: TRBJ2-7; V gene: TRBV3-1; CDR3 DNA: TGTGCCAGCAGCCATCGAGGGGGGAGGGACGAGCAGTACTTC; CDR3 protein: CASSHRGGRDEQYF
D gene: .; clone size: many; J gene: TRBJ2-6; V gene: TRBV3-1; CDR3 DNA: TGTGCCAGCAGCCAAGGCCAGTCTGGGGCCAACGTCCTGACTTTC; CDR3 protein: CASSQGQSGANVLTF
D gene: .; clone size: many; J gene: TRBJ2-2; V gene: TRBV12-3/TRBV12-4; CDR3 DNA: TGTGCCAGCAGTTTAGCCACAGGGGAGGCGAACACCGGGGAGCTGTTTTTT; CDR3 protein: CASSLATGEANTGELFF